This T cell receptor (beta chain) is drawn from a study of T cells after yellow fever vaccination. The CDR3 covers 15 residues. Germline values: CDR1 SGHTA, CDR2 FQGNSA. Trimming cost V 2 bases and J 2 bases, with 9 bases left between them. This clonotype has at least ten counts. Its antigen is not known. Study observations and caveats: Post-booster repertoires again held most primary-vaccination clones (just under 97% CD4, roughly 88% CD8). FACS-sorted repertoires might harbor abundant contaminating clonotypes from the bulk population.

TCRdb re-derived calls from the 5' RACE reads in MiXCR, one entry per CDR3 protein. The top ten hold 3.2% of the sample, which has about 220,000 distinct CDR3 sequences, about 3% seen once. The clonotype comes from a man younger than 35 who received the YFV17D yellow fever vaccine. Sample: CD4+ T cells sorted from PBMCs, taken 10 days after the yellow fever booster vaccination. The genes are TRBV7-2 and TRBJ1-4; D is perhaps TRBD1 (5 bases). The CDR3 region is CASSLWAGTNEKLFF. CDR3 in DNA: TGTGCCAGCAGCTTATGGGCAGGGACTAATGAAAAACTGTTTTTT.